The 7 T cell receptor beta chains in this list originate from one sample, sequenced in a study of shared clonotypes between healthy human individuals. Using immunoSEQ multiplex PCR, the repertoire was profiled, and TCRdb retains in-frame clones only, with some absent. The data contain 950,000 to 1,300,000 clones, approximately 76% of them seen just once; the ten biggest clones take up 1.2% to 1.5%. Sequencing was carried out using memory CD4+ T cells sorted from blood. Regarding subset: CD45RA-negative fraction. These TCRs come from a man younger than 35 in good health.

The CDR3 sequence is CASRQGGYEQYF. CDR3 in DNA: TGCGCCAGCAGACAGGGTGGCTACGAGCAGTACTTC. V is TRBV5-1 and J is TRBJ2-7, with D perhaps TRBD1 (6 bases). Looked up from germline, CDR1 is SGHRS and CDR2 is YFSETQ. V lost 5 bases to trimming and J lost 3 bases, with 9 bases between them. The CDR3 is made up of 12 amino acids.

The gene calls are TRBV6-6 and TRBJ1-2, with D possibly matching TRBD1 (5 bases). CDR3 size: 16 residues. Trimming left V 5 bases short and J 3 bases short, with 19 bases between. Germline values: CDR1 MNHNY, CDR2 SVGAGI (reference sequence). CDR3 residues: CASSPSGGSRDYGYTF. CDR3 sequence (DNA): TGTGCCAGCAGTCCATCGGGGGGGTCAAGGGACTATGGCTACACCTTC.

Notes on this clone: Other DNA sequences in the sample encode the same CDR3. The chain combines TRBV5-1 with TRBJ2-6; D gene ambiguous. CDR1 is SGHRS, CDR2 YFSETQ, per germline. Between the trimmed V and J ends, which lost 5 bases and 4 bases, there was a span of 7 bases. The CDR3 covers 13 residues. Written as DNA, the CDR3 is TGCGCCAGCAGGGATAGCGGGGCCAACGTCCTGACTTTC. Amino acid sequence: CASRDSGANVLTF.

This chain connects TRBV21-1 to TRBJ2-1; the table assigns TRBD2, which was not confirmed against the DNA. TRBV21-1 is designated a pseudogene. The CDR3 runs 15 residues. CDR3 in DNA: TGTGCCAGCAGCTACGCGGGAGGGCCGGTTAATGAGCAGTTCTTC. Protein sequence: CASSYAGGPVNEQFF.

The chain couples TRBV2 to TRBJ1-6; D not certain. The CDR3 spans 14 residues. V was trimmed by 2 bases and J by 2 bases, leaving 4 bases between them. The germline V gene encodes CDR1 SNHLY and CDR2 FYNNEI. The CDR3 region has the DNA TGTGCCAGCAGTGAAACGGCCTATAATTCACCCCTCCACTTT. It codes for CASSETAYNSPLHF.

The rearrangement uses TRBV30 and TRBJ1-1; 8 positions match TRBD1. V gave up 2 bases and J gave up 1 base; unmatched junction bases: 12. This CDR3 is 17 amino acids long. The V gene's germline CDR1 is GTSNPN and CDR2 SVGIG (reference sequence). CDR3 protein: CAWSRDRGGGSNTEAFF. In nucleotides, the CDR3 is TGTGCCTGGAGTAGAGACAGGGGCGGAGGGTCGAACACTGAAGCTTTCTTT. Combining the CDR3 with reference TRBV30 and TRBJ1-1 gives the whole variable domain SQTIHQWPATLVQPVGSPLSLECTVEGTSNPNLYWYRQAAGRGLQLLFYSVGIGQISSEVPQNLSASRPQDRQFILSSKKLLLSDSGFYLCAWSRDRGGGSNTEAFFGQGTRLTVV.

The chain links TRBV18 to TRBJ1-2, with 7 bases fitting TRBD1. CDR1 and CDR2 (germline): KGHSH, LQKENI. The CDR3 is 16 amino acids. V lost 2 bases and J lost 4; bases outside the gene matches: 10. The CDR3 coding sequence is TGTGCCAGCTCACCATCCCAACAGGGGTACGGCTATGGCTACACCTTC. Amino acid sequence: CASSPSQQGYGYGYTF.